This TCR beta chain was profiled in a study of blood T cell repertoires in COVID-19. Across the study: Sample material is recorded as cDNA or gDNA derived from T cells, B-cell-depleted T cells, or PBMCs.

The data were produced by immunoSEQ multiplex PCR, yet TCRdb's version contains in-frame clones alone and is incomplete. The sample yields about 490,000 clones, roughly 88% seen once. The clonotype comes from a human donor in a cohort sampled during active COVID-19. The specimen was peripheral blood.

The CDR3 sequence is CASSPERAFAEAFF. CDR3 nucleotide sequence: TGTGCCAGCAGTCCCGAACGAGCGTTCGCTGAAGCTTTCTTT. The V and J genes are TRBV28 and TRBJ1-1; D unresolved. The CDR3 runs to 14 residues. Germline V gene lookup returns CDR1 MDHEN and CDR2 SYDVKM. Between the trimmed V and J ends, which lost 5 bases and 6 bases, there was a span of 16 bases.